This TCR beta chain was captured by sequencing in a study of glioma-infiltrating T cells after dendritic cell vaccination. The CDR3 sequence is 12 residues long. Germline V gene sequence: CDR1 MNHEY, CDR2 SVGAGI. Trimming left V 8 bases short and J 4 bases short, with 6 bases between. The table came from immunoSEQ multiplex PCR; TCRdb's copy has only in-frame clones and leaves some out. The data show 93,000 or so clones, 80% to 90% seen once. The source material was blood, sampled before dendritic cell vaccination. This rearrangement joins TRBV6-5 to TRBJ1-6, with a weak D call TRBD1 (6 bases). The sequence was collected from a human donor with glioblastoma. The CDR3 protein is CASGQYNSPLHF. The CDR3 nucleotides read TGTGCCAGCGGACAGTATAATTCACCCCTCCACTTT.